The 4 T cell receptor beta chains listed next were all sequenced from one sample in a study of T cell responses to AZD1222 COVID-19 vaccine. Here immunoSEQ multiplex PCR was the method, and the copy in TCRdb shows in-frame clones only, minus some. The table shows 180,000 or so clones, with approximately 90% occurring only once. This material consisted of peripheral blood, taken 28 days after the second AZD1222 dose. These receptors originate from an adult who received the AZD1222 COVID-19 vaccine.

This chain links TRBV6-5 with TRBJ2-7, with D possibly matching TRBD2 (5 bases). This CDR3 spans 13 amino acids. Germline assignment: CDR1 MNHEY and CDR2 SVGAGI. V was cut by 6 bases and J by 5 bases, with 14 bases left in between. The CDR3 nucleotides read TGTGCCAGCAGGCCACTAGAGGGTGACGAGCAGTACTTC. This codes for CASRPLEGDEQYF.

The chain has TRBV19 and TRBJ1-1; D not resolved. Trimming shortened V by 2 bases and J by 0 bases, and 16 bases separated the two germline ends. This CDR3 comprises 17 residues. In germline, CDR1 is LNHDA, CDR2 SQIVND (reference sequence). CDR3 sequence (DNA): TGTGCCAGTAGTATATCTCCCCAAAAATACATGAACACTGAAGCTTTCTTT. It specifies CASSISPQKYMNTEAFF.

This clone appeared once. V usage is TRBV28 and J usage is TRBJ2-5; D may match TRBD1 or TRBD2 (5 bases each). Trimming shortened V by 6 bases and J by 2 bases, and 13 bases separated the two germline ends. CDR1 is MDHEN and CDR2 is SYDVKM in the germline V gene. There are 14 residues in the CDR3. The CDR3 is CASRDGTDQETQYF. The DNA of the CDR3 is TGTGCCAGCAGAGACGGGACGGATCAAGAGACCCAGTACTTC.

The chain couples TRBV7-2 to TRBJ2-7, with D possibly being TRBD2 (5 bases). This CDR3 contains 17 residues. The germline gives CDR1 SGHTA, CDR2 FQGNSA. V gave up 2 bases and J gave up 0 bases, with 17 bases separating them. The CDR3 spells CASSLHGVTRYSYEQYF. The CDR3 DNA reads TGTGCCAGCAGCTTACACGGGGTCACACGTTACTCCTACGAGCAGTACTTC.